This T cell receptor (beta chain) was obtained from a study of cytomegalovirus exposure and HLA in healthy donors. Note on this clone: Its specificity is not known.

Samples came from healthy bone marrow donors. Primers included in the PCR were 60 Vbeta and 13 Jbeta primers. Measured with immunoSEQ multiplex PCR; TCRdb has only the in-frame clones, and not every one. The sample lists under 200,000 clones, roughly 84% seen once, with under 0.4% in the top ten. This CDR3 comprises 16 residues. V shed 0 bases, J shed 3 bases, and the junction held 8 bases outside the gene matches. Per the germline V gene, CDR1 is SGHNT and CDR2 is YYREEE (reference sequence). Study-wide results and limits: Most TCR sequences showed up rarely, but some public TCRs showed up in many donors. Later analysis associated a missense DCLRE1C variant with TCR beta V- and J-gene trimming. Researchers reported that a few CMV-associated chains were confirmed in vitro as CMV antigen-specific.

The TCR sequence derives from a boy aged 2 to 10 in good health and CMV-seronegative. This chain connects TRBV5-4 to TRBJ2-5; 7 bases are shared with TRBD2. The material sequenced was PBMCs. The CDR3 loop is CASSLVYRAGEETQYF. CDR3 nucleotide sequence: TGTGCCAGCAGCTTGGTGTATCGGGCGGGAGAAGAGACCCAGTACTTC.